This T cell receptor beta chain was identified in a study of blood T cell repertoires in COVID-19. With 3 bases clipped from V and 4 bases from J, the junction kept 9 bases outside the gene matches. Germline V gene lookup returns CDR1 SGDLS and CDR2 YYNGEE. The CDR3 totals 16 residues. TCRdb keeps only in-frame clones here, not all; method: immunoSEQ multiplex PCR. The profile shows 200,000 to 300,000 clones, 88% of them singletons. The table lists this clone with a count of one. V gene TRBV9 combines with J gene TRBJ1-1, with 10 bases aligning to TRBD1. The source material was PBMCs or T cells enriched from blood (not recorded which). This receptor was obtained from a woman aged 40-49 years with acute COVID-19. CDR3 DNA: TGTGCCAGCAGCGCCCAGCCGGGACAGGGGAGCACTGAAGCTTTCTTT. Protein product: CASSAQPGQGSTEAFF.